This T cell receptor beta chain comes out of a study of CD8 T cells in ankylosing spondylitis. TCRdb analysed the 5' RACE reads with MiXCR anew, one entry per CDR3 protein. The data hold 210,000 or so distinct CDR3 sequences, with under 8.5% observed a single time. Germline V gene sequence: CDR1 MNHEY, CDR2 SVGAGI. Trimming stripped 0 bases from V and 3 bases from J, with 11 bases between. The CDR3 length is 15 residues. Many counts were recorded for this clonotype. As yet, its antigen is unknown. Whole-study findings and limits: Within matched ankylosing spondylitis synovial fluid, disease-linked clones were reportedly significantly enriched.

The material sequenced was blood, either unsorted or a sorted T cell fraction (not recorded which). This clonotype was sampled from a female donor with ankylosing spondylitis or in good health (not recorded which). The genes are TRBV6-5 and TRBJ1-1; a weak D match, TRBD1 (5 bases). In DNA, the CDR3 is TGTGCCAGCAGTTACTCGAAGCCCAGGGACACTGAAGCTTTCTTT. It specifies CASSYSKPRDTEAFF.